The entry below describes one TCR beta chain. Its specificity is unknown. Germline CDR1 MNHNS, CDR2 SASEGT. V trimming: 6 bases; J trimming: 11 bases; junction bases outside the gene matches: 7. The CDR3 is 13 amino acids. PCR primers comprised 60 Vbeta and 13 Jbeta primers. Per the study methods: As a later analysis found, there were 80 million or so unique TCR beta chains, of which around 9.9 million were shared. Sequencing used immunoSEQ multiplex PCR; TCRdb keeps in-frame clones, though not all of them. V and J calls and clone size are given by that table; D and trimming were obtained from the DNA. The sample lists some 140,000 clones; less than 80% were seen once. The data derive from a study of cytomegalovirus exposure and HLA in healthy donors. Study findings and constraints: The study labeled under 200 TCR beta chains cytomegalovirus-associated. CMV serostatus was the sole immune exposure data available.

The sample taken for sequencing was PBMCs. The TCR originated in a man between 50 and 59 years old in good health and CMV-seropositive. The chain employs TRBV6-1 and TRBJ2-3; 11 bases align to TRBD2. The chain's CDR3 is CASRIAGGPGQYF. As DNA, the CDR3 is TGTGCCAGCAGAATAGCGGGAGGGCCAGGGCAGTATTTT.